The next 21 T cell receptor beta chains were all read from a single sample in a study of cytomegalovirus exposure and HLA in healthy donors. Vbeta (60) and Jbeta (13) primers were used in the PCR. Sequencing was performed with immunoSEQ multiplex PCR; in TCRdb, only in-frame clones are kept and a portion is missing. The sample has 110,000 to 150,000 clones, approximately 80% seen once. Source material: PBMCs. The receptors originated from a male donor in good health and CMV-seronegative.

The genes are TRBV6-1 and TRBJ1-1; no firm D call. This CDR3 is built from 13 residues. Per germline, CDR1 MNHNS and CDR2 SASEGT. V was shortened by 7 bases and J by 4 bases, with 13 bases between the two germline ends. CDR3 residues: CASKRREGTEAFF. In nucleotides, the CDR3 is TGTGCCAGCAAAAGGCGGGAGGGCACTGAAGCTTTCTTT.

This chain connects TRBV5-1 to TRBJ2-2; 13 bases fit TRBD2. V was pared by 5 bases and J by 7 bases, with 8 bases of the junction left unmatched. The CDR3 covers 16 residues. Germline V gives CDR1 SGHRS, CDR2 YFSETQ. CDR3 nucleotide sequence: TGCGCCAGCAGGCGGGGGACTAGCGGGGTCATCGGGGAGCTGTTTTTT. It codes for CASRRGTSGVIGELFF. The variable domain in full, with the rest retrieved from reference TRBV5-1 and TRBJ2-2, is KAGVTQTPRYLIKTRGQQVTLSCSPISGHRSVSWYQQTPGQGLQFLFEYFSETQRNKGNFPGRFSGRQFSNSRSEMNVSTLELGDSALYLCASRRGTSGVIGELFFGEGSRLTVL.

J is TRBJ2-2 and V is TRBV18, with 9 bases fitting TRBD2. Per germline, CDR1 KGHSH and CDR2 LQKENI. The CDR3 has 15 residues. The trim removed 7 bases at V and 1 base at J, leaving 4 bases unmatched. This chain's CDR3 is CASLWTSENTGELFF. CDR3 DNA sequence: TGTGCCAGCTTGTGGACTAGCGAGAACACCGGGGAGCTGTTTTTT.

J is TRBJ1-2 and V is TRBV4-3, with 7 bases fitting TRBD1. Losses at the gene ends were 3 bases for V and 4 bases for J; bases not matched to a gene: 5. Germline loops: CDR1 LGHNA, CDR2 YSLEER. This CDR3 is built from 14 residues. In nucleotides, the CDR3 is TGCGCCAGCAGCCAGAGGGGGCTAGTCTATGGCTACACCTTC. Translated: CASSQRGLVYGYTF.

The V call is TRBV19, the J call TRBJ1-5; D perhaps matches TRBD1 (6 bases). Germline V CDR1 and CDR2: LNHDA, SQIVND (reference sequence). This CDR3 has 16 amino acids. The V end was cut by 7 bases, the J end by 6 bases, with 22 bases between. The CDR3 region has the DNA TGTGCCAGTATAACTCTCGGGACAAGCCGCGGTCAGCCCCAGCATTTT. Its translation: CASITLGTSRGQPQHF.

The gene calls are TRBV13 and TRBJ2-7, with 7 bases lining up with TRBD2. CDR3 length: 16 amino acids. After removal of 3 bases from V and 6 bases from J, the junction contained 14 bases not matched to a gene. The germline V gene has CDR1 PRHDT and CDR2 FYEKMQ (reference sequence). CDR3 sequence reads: CASSFVGFAGAGEQYF. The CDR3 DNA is TGTGCCAGCAGCTTCGTCGGGTTTGCGGGAGCGGGCGAGCAGTACTTC.

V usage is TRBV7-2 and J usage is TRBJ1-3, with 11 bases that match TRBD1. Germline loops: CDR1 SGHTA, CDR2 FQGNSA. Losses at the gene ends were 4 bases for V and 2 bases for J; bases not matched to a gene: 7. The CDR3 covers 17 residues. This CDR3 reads CASSYGQGALAGNTIYF. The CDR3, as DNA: TGTGCCAGCAGCTACGGACAGGGGGCGTTGGCTGGAAACACCATATATTTT.

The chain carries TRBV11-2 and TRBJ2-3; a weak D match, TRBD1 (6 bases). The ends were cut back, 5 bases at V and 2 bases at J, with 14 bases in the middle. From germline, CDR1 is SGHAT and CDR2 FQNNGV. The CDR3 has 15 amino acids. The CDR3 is CASSQRTAYTDTQYF. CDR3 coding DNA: TGTGCCAGCAGCCAACGGACAGCTTACACAGATACGCAGTATTTT.

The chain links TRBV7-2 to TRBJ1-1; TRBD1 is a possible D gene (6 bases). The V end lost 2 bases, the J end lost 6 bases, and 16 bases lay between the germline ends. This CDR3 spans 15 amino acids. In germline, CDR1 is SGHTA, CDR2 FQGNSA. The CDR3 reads CASSLYRAMGAEAFF. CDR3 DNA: TGTGCCAGCAGCTTATACAGGGCGATGGGCGCTGAAGCTTTCTTT.

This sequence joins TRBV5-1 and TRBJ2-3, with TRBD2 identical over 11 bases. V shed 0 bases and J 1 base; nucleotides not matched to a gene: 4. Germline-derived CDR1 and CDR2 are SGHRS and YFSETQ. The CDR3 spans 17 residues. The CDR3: CASSLGLAGGRTDTQYF. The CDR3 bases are TGCGCCAGCAGCTTGGGGCTAGCGGGGGGACGCACAGATACGCAGTATTTT. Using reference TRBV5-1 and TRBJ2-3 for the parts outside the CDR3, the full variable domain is KAGVTQTPRYLIKTRGQQVTLSCSPISGHRSVSWYQQTPGQGLQFLFEYFSETQRNKGNFPGRFSGRQFSNSRSEMNVSTLELGDSALYLCASSLGLAGGRTDTQYFGPGTRLTVL.

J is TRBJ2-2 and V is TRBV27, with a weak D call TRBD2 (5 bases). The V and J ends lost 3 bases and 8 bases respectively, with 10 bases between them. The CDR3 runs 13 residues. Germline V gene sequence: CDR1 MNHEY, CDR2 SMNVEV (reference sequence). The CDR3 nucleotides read TGTGCCAGCAGTTTTACCGGCGGGGGGGAGCTGTTTTTT. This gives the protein CASSFTGGGELFF.

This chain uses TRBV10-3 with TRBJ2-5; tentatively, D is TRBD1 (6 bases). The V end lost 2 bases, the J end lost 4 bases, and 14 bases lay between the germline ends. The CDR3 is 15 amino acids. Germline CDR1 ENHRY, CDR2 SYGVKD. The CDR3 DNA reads TGTGCCATCAGTGAGCCGAGGACAGCCCCAGAGACCCAGTACTTC. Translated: CAISEPRTAPETQYF.

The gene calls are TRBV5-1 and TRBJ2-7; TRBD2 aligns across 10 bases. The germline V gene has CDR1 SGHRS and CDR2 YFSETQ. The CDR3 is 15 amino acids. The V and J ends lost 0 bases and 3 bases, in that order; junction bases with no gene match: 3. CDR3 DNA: TGCGCCAGCAGCTTGGTGCCTAGCGGGAGCTACGAGCAGTACTTC. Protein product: CASSLVPSGSYEQYF.

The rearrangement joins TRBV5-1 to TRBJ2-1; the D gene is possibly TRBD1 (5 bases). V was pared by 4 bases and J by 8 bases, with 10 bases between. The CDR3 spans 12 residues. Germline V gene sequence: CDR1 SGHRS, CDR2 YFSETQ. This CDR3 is CASSPRADEQFF. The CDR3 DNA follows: TGCGCCAGCAGCCCCAGGGCGGATGAGCAGTTCTTC.

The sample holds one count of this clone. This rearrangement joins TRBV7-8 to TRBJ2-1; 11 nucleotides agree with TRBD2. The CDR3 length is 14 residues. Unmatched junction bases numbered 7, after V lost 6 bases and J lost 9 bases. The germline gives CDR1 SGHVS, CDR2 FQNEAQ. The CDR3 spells CASRSSGRRAEQFF. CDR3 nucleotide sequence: TGTGCCAGCAGGTCTAGCGGGAGGAGGGCTGAGCAGTTCTTC.

The CDR3 DNA follows: TGTGCCAGCAGCTTGGGTACTTATCAGCCCCAGCATTTT. Its protein product is CASSLGTYQPQHF. V and J are TRBV5-6 and TRBJ1-5; D not certain. The germline gives CDR1 SGHDT, CDR2 YYEEEE. With 0 bases removed from V and 5 bases from J, the gap between germline ends came to 6 bases. This CDR3 has 13 amino acids.

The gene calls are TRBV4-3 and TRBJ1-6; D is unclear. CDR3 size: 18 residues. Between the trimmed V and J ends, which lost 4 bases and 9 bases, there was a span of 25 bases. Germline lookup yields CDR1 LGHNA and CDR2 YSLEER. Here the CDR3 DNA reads TGCGCCAGCAGCCCAAGTGACCCCAGGTCGGATCGGGGTTCACCCCTCCACTTT. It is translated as CASSPSDPRSDRGSPLHF.

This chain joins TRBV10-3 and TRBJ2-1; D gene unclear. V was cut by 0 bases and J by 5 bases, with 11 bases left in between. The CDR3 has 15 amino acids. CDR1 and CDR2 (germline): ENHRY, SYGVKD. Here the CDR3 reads CAISESSARNNEQFF. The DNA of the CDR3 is TGTGCCATCAGTGAGTCGTCAGCGCGGAACAATGAGCAGTTCTTC.

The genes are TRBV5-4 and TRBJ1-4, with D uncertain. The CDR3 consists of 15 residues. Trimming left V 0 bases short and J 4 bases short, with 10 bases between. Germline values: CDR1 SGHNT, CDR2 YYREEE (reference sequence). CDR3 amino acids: CASSLAGWGNEKLFF. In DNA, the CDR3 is TGTGCCAGCAGCTTGGCGGGGTGGGGTAATGAAAAACTGTTTTTT.

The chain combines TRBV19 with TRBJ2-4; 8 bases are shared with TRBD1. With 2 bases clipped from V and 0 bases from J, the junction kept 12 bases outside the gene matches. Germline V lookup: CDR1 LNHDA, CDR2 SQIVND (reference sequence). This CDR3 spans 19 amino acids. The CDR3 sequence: CASSIRTGPQRLAKNIQYF. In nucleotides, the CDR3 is TGTGCCAGTAGTATACGGACAGGGCCCCAGCGTTTAGCCAAAAACATTCAGTACTTC.

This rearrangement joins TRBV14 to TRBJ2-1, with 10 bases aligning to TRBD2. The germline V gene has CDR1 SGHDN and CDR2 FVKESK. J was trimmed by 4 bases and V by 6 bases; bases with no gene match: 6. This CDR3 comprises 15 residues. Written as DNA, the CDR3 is TGTGCCAGCAGACTAGCGGGAATGGGGTACAATGAGCAGTTCTTC. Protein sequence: CASRLAGMGYNEQFF.